Described below is a single T cell receptor beta chain sequence and its context. Antigen: not known. Produced via immunoSEQ multiplex PCR; TCRdb's table is partial and in-frame only. The sample carries around 64,000 clones, 87% recorded once. The sample is drawn from a study of OX40 agonist ivuxolimab in advanced cancers. Study conclusions and caveats: Expanded peripheral T-cell antigen specificity went undetermined. The study observed clonal expansion of CD4+ and CD8+ blood T cells by week 6 at 0.1 to 3.0 mg/kg.

V lost 2 bases and J lost 1; bases outside the gene matches: 3. Germline assignment: CDR1 PRHDT and CDR2 FYEKMQ (reference sequence). The length of the CDR3 is 16 residues. This specimen was CD4+ or CD8+ T cells sorted from blood, taken in a trial of the OX40 agonist ivuxolimab. This TCR derives from an adult with an advanced solid tumor such as melanoma, head and neck, liver or kidney cancer. This rearrangement joins TRBV13 to TRBJ2-3; 10 bases are a match to TRBD2. The CDR3 region is CASSLRAGGGTDTQYF. DNA for the CDR3: TGTGCCAGCAGCTTAAGAGCGGGAGGGGGCACAGATACGCAGTATTTT.